Below are 24 T cell receptor beta chains sequenced from a single sample in a study of T cell repertoires in cytomegalovirus infection. TCRdb re-analysed the reads in MiXCR, keeping a single row per CDR3 protein. The sample includes 200,000 or so distinct CDR3 sequences, roughly a fifth of them seen just once. The source material was PBMCs. Every receptor here comes from a human donor in good health (CMV status not recorded). Some clones in this sample may be carry-over from other donors' samples.

In this sample, this clonotype turned up a few times. V is TRBV6-5 and J is TRBJ2-5, with D unresolved. Trimming shortened V by 5 bases and J by 1 base, and 20 bases separated the two germline ends. The CDR3 runs 17 residues. The germline V gene has CDR1 MNHEY and CDR2 SVGAGI. In DNA, the CDR3 is TGTGCCAGCAGTCCGACCCTTGGACCCAAGGGCCAAGAGACCCAGTACTTC. Its protein is CASSPTLGPKGQETQYF.

The chain uses TRBV2 and TRBJ1-2; 9 nucleotides line up with TRBD1. This CDR3 is built from 13 residues. Germline CDR1 is SNHLY and CDR2 is FYNNEI. The V and J ends lost 11 bases and 4 bases, in that order; junction bases with no gene match: 8. CDR3 region: CAGSTGGGYGYTF. CDR3 in DNA: TGTGCCGGATCTACAGGGGGCGGCTATGGCTACACCTTC.

This clonotype came up a few times. This rearrangement joins TRBV7-9 to TRBJ1-1; the D gene is possibly TRBD1 (5 bases). The V end lost 2 bases, the J end lost 4 bases, and 8 bases lay between the germline ends. Germline V CDR1 and CDR2: SEHNR, FQNEAQ (reference sequence). The CDR3 has 13 amino acids. The CDR3 region has the DNA TGTGCCAGCAGCTTAATGGGGGGCACTGAAGCTTTCTTT. This translates into CASSLMGGTEAFF.

The chain carries TRBV12-3 or TRBV12-4 and TRBJ2-1; possible D gene TRBD1, 5 bases. The CDR3 runs 13 residues. V dropped 6 bases and J dropped 4 bases, with 10 bases sitting between them. CDR3 DNA: TGTGCCAGCAGACCCGACAGTTACAATGAGCAGTTCTTC. Amino acids: CASRPDSYNEQFF.

The genes are TRBV25-1 and TRBJ2-3; D unclear. Germline V gene data show CDR1 as MGHDK and CDR2 as SYGVNS. Trimming removed 4 bases at V and 4 bases at J, with 6 bases between. CDR3 length equals 12 residues. The CDR3 is CASSGPPDTQYF. Here the CDR3 DNA reads TGTGCCAGCAGTGGTCCTCCAGATACGCAGTATTTT. Full variable domain (remainder filled in from reference TRBV25-1 and TRBJ2-3): EADIYQTPRYLVIGTGKKITLECSQTMGHDKMYWYQQDPGMELHLIHYSYGVNSTEKGDLSSESTVSRIRTEHFPLTLESARPSHTSQYLCASSGPPDTQYFGPGTRLTVL.

This clonotype was counted only a few times. This chain uses TRBV19 with TRBJ2-5, with 7 bases aligning to TRBD1. V trimming: 3 bases; J trimming: 1 base; junction bases outside the gene matches: 2. Germline V gene lookup returns CDR1 LNHDA and CDR2 SQIVND (reference sequence). The CDR3 contains 14 residues. The CDR3 DNA sequence: TGTGCCAGTAGTATTGCAGGGGGCCAAGAGACCCAGTACTTC. It yields the protein CASSIAGGQETQYF.

The chain joins TRBV5-4 to TRBJ2-2; weak D call: TRBD2 (6 bases). CDR3 length equals 16 residues. The V end lost 4 bases, the J end lost 1 base, and 14 bases lay between the germline ends. CDR1 SGHNT and CDR2 YYREEE come from the germline V gene (reference sequence). CDR3 nucleotides: TGTGCCAGCAGCCTGGGACTGGAGGTGAACACCGGGGAGCTGTTTTTT. Its protein is CASSLGLEVNTGELFF.

The rearrangement uses TRBV5-1 and TRBJ1-1; D may be TRBD1 (5 bases). The ends were cut back, 1 base at V and 1 base at J, with 11 bases in the middle. Germline-derived CDR1 and CDR2 are SGHRS and YFSETQ. The length of the CDR3 is 15 residues. The CDR3 nucleotides are TGCGCCAGCAGCTTGCGGGGCAGCCGGAACACTGAAGCTTTCTTT. Translation gives CASSLRGSRNTEAFF.

This clonotype was seen only a few times. The chain joins TRBV7-2 to TRBJ1-6; 8 bases match TRBD1. The CDR3 has 16 amino acids. Germline V gene data show CDR1 as SGHTA and CDR2 as FQGNSA. Losses at the gene ends were 4 bases for V and 7 bases for J; bases not matched to a gene: 9. The CDR3 is CASSYSSGTGNSPLHF. The DNA of the CDR3 is TGTGCCAGCAGCTACAGTTCCGGGACAGGAAATTCACCCCTCCACTTT.

A few counts support this clonotype. The gene calls are TRBV6-2 or TRBV6-3 and TRBJ2-2; 12 bases fit TRBD2. Trimming at V came to 5 bases and at J to 4 bases, leaving 2 bases not matched to a gene. This CDR3 comprises 15 residues. Germline V gene lookup returns CDR1 MNHEY and CDR2 SVGEGT. The CDR3 DNA sequence: TGTGCCAGCAGTGAGGGACTAGCGGGCACCGGGGAGCTGTTTTTT. Protein: CASSEGLAGTGELFF.

This clonotype was counted a few times. The chain uses TRBV19 and TRBJ2-2; no clear D. Germline V CDR1 and CDR2: LNHDA, SQIVND (reference sequence). CDR3 length equals 13 residues. Trimming took off 5 bases at V and 4 bases at J, with 8 bases between the two ends. CDR3 region: CASSAAITGELFF. DNA for the CDR3: TGTGCCAGTAGTGCCGCTATCACCGGGGAGCTGTTTTTT. Combining the CDR3 with reference TRBV19 and TRBJ2-2 gives the whole variable domain DGGITQSPKYLFRKEGQNVTLSCEQNLNHDAMYWYRQDPGQGLRLIYYSQIVNDFQKGDIAEGYSVSREKKESFPLTVTSAQKNPTAFYLCASSAAITGELFFGEGSRLTVL.

This clonotype was seen at least ten times. This chain uses TRBV7-9 with TRBJ1-2; D not certain. CDR3 length: 14 residues. From germline, CDR1 is SEHNR and CDR2 FQNEAQ (reference sequence). Trimming pared 2 bases from V and 4 bases from J, leaving 11 bases between. This chain's CDR3 is CASSLKGATYGYTF. CDR3 in DNA: TGTGCCAGCAGCTTAAAGGGAGCAACCTATGGCTACACCTTC. Full variable domain (rest looked up from reference TRBV7-9 and TRBJ1-2): DTGVSQNPRHKITKRGQNVTFRCDPISEHNRLYWYRQTLGQGPEFLTYFQNEAQLEKSRLLSDRFSAERPKGSFSTLEIQRTEQGDSAMYLCASSLKGATYGYTFGSGTRLTVV.

Only a few counts were recorded for this clonotype. The chain employs TRBV2 and TRBJ1-2; D unclear. CDR3 size: 13 residues. V was clipped by 7 bases and J by 2 bases, with 11 bases between them. The germline V gene encodes CDR1 SNHLY and CDR2 FYNNEI. CDR3 coding DNA: TGTGCCAGCACCGTACAGATGAACTATGGCTACACCTTC. As protein: CASTVQMNYGYTF.

The rearrangement joins TRBV6-5 to TRBJ1-5; 7 bases are shared with TRBD1. CDR1 and CDR2 (germline): MNHEY, SVGAGI. J lost 2 bases, V lost 6 bases, and 4 bases had no gene match. This CDR3 spans 14 amino acids. The CDR3 nucleotides are TGTGCCAGCAGACGACAGGGAGGCAATCAGCCCCAGCATTTT. This codes for CASRRQGGNQPQHF.

This clonotype was observed at least ten times. The gene calls are TRBV7-2 and TRBJ1-5, with D uncertain. Germline CDR1 is SGHTA and CDR2 is FQGNSA. The length of the CDR3 is 13 residues. V dropped 1 base and J dropped 4 bases, with 5 bases sitting between them. Written as DNA, the CDR3 is TGTGCCAGCAGCTTAGTGCAGAATCAGCCCCAGCATTTT. Its protein product is CASSLVQNQPQHF.

This clonotype was seen ten or more times. This chain uses TRBV7-6 with TRBJ2-7, with 8 nucleotides matching TRBD2. The germline gives CDR1 SGHVS, CDR2 FNYEAQ. After removal of 5 bases from V and 4 bases from J, the junction contained 13 bases not matched to a gene. The CDR3 spans 16 residues. CDR3 amino acids: CASSPTGSGSLYEQYF. CDR3 DNA sequence: TGTGCCAGCAGCCCCACGGGGAGCGGGAGTTTGTACGAGCAGTACTTC.

This clonotype came up many times. The V gene is TRBV11-2, the J gene TRBJ2-1, with 10 bases that match TRBD2. V trimming: 5 bases; J trimming: 4 bases; junction bases outside the gene matches: 8. The CDR3 runs 16 residues. Germline CDR1 and CDR2: SGHAT and FQNNGV. Here the CDR3 DNA reads TGTGCCAGCAGCGGCCGCGGTAGCGGGAGGTACAATGAGCAGTTCTTC. Protein sequence: CASSGRGSGRYNEQFF.

This rearrangement joins TRBV5-8 to TRBJ2-1; TRBD2 agrees at 11 bases. This CDR3 spans 16 amino acids. Germline V gene data show CDR1 as SGHTS and CDR2 as YDEGEE. Germline trimming cut 4 bases from V and 7 bases from J; bases unmatched to any gene: 10. The CDR3 DNA sequence: TGTGCCAGCAGCCCCAGACTAGCGGGGCCTCAGAATGAGCAGTTCTTC. Its translation is CASSPRLAGPQNEQFF.

This clonotype was seen only once. Given a much more abundant clone one base away, this may be a read error. The chain combines TRBV6-5 with TRBJ1-1; TRBD1 might be the D (5 bases). Trimming left V 2 bases short and J 4 bases short, with 11 bases between. The CDR3 covers 14 residues. Per the germline V gene, CDR1 is MNHEY and CDR2 is SVGAGI. The CDR3 sequence is CASSYGTGSTEAFF. CDR3 DNA: TGTGCCAGCAGTTACGGGACTGGGAGCACTGAAGCTTTCTTT.

This clonotype has a count of ten or more. The V gene is TRBV6-1, the J gene TRBJ1-6; TRBD1 matches at 7 bases. V lost 5 bases and J lost 9; bases outside the gene matches: 7. The germline gives CDR1 MNHNS, CDR2 SASEGT. The CDR3 has 14 residues. The CDR3 nucleotides are TGTGCCAGCAGTCTGACAGGGTCTGGTTCACCCCTCCACTTT. It specifies CASSLTGSGSPLHF.

The chain carries TRBV19 and TRBJ2-3; 9 positions match TRBD2. V shed 0 bases, J shed 2 bases, and the junction held 3 bases outside the gene matches. The CDR3 covers 16 residues. The germline CDR1 and CDR2 sequences are LNHDA and SQIVND (reference sequence). The CDR3 reads CASSIEAGGPTDTQYF. In nucleotides, the CDR3 is TGTGCCAGTAGTATAGAAGCGGGAGGACCCACAGATACGCAGTATTTT.

Regarding this clonotype: A much larger clone is a single base away; this may be a read error. J is TRBJ2-7 and V is TRBV6-5, with D uncertain. The CDR3 extends over 12 amino acids. Between the trimmed V and J ends, which lost 6 bases and 5 bases, there was a span of 11 bases. Germline-derived CDR1 and CDR2 are MNHEY and SVGAGI. The CDR3 DNA is TGTGCCAGCAGCCCCACATGGGACGAGCAGTACTTC. Translating gives CASSPTWDEQYF.

This clonotype was counted many times. V usage is TRBV7-8 and J usage is TRBJ2-2, with D perhaps TRBD1 or TRBD2 (6 bases each). The CDR3 totals 15 residues. V was pared by 2 bases and J by 4 bases, with 11 bases between. The germline V gene has CDR1 SGHVS and CDR2 FQNEAQ. CDR3 amino acids: CASSLLQGGTGELFF. The CDR3, as DNA: TGTGCCAGCAGCTTATTACAGGGAGGCACCGGGGAGCTGTTTTTT.

This clonotype showed up many times. The J gene is TRBJ1-5, the V gene TRBV7-2; 8 nucleotides align to TRBD1. J gave up 4 bases and V 3 bases, and 5 bases lay outside the gene matches. This CDR3 has 15 residues. Per germline, CDR1 SGHTA and CDR2 FQGNSA. Here the CDR3 reads CASSFDRGSNQPQHF. In DNA, the CDR3 is TGTGCCAGCAGCTTCGACAGGGGATCGAATCAGCCCCAGCATTTT.